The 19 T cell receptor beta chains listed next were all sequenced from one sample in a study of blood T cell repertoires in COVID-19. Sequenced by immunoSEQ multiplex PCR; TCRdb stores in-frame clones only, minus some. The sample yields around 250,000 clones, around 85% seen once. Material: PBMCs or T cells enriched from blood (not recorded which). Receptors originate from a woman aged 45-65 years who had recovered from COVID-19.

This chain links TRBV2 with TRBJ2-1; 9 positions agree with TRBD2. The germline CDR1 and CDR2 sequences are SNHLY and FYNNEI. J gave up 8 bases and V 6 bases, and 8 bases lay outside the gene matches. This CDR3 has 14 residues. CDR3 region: CASSILEREDEQFF. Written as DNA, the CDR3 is TGTGCCAGCAGCATACTAGAGCGGGAGGATGAGCAGTTCTTC. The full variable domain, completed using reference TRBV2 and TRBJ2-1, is EPEVTQTPSHQVTQMGQEVILRCVPISNHLYFYWYRQILGQKVEFLVSFYNNEISEKSEIFDDQFSVERPDGSNFTLKIRSTKLEDSAMYFCASSILEREDEQFFGPGTRLTVL.

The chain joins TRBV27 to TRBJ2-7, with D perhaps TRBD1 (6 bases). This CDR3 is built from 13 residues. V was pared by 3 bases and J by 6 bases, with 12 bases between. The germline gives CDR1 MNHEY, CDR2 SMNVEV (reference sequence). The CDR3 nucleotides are TGTGCCAGCAGTTTCTACGACAGGAGCGAGCAGTACTTC. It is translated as CASSFYDRSEQYF.

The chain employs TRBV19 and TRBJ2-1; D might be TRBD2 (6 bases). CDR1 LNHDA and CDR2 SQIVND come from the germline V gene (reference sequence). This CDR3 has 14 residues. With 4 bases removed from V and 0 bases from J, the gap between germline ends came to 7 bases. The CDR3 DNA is TGTGCCAGTAGTAGCGGGACCTCCTACAATGAGCAGTTCTTC. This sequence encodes CASSSGTSYNEQFF.

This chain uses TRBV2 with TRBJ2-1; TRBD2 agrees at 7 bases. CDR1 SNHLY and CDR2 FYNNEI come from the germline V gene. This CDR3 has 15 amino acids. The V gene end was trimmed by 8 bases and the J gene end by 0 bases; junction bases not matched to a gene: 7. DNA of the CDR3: TGTGCCAGCTCCTATAGCGGGTACTCCTACAATGAGCAGTTCTTC. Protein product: CASSYSGYSYNEQFF.

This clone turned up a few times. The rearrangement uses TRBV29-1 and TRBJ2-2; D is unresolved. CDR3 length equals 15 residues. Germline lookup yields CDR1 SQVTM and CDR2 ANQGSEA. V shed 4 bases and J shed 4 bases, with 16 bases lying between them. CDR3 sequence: CSVASGQSFTGELFF. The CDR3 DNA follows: TGCAGCGTTGCGTCAGGCCAATCCTTCACCGGGGAGCTGTTTTTT.

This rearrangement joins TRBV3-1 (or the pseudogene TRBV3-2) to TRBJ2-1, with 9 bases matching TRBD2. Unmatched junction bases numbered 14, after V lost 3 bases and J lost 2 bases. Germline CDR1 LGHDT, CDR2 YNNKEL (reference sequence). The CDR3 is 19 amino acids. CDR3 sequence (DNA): TGTGCCAGCAGCCATCCGATGGGGTGGCGGGAGGGCGCCTACAATGAGCAGTTCTTC. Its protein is CASSHPMGWREGAYNEQFF.

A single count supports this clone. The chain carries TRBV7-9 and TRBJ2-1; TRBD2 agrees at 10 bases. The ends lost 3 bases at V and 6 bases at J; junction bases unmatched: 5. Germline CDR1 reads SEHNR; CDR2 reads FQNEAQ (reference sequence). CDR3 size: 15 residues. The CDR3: CASSFSLAGVNEQFF. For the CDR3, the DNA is TGTGCCAGCAGCTTTAGCCTAGCGGGAGTCAATGAGCAGTTCTTC.

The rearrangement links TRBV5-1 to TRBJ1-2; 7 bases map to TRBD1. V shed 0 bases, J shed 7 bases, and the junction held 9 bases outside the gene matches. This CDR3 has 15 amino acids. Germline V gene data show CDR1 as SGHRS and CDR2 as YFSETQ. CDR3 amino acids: CASSLAWTGSGGYTF. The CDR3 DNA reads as TGCGCCAGCAGCTTGGCCTGGACAGGATCTGGTGGCTACACCTTC.

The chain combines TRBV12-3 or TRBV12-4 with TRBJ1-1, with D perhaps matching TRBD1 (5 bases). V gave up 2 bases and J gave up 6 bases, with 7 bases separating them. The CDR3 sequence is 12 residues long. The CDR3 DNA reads TGTGCCAGCAGTTTACGGGGGGCTGAAGCTTTCTTT. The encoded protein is CASSLRGAEAFF.

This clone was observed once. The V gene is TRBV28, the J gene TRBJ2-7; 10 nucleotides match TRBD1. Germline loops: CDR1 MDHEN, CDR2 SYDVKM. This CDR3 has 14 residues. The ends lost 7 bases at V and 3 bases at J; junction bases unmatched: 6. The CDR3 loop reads CASIPGQGFYEQYF. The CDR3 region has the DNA TGTGCCAGCATTCCGGGACAGGGGTTCTACGAGCAGTACTTC.

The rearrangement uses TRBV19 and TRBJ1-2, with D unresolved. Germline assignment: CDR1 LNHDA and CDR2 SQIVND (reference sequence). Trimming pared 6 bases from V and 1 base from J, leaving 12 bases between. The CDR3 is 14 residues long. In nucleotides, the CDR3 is TGTGCCAGTAGACATTCATACAGTAACTATGGCTACACCTTC. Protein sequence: CASRHSYSNYGYTF. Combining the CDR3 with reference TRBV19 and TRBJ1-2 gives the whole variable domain DGGITQSPKYLFRKEGQNVTLSCEQNLNHDAMYWYRQDPGQGLRLIYYSQIVNDFQKGDIAEGYSVSREKKESFPLTVTSAQKNPTAFYLCASRHSYSNYGYTFGSGTRLTVV.

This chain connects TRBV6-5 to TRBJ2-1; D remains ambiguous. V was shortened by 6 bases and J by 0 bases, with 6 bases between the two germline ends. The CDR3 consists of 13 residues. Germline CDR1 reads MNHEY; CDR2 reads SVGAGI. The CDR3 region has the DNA TGTGCCAGCAGGAGTGGCTCCTACAATGAGCAGTTCTTC. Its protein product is CASRSGSYNEQFF.

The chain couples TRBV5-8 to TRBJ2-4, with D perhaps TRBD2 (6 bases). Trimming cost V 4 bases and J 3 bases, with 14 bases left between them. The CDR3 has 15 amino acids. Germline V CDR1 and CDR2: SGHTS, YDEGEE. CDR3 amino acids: CASSPTGRIKNIQYF. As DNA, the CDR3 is TGTGCCAGCAGCCCGACGGGGAGGATCAAAAACATTCAGTACTTC. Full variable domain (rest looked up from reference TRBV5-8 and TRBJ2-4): EAGVTQSPTHLIKTRGQQATLRCSPISGHTSVYWYQQALGLGLQFLLWYDEGEERNRGNFPPRFSGRQFPNYSSELNVNALELEDSALYLCASSPTGRIKNIQYFGAGTRLSVL.

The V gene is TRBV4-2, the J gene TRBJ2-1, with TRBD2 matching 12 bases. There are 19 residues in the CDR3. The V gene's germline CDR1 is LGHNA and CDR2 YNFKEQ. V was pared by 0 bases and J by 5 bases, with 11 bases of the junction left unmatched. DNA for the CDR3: TGTGCCAGCAGCCAAGAGGCGGGACTAGCGGGTAAAAAAGACAATGAGCAGTTCTTC. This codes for CASSQEAGLAGKKDNEQFF.

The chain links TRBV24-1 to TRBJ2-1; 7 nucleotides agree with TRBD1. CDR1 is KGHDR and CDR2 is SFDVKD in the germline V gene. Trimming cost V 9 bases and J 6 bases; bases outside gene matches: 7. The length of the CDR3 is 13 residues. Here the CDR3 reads CATGDSVSNEQFF. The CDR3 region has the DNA TGTGCCACCGGGGACAGTGTCAGCAATGAGCAGTTCTTC.

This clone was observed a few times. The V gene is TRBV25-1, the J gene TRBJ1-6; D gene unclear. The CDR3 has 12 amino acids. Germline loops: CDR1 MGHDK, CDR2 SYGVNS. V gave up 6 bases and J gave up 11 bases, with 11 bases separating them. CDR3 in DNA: TGTGCCAGCAGATCAGGCCAGGCACCCCTCCACTTT. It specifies CASRSGQAPLHF. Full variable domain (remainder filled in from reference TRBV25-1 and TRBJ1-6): EADIYQTPRYLVIGTGKKITLECSQTMGHDKMYWYQQDPGMELHLIHYSYGVNSTEKGDLSSESTVSRIRTEHFPLTLESARPSHTSQYLCASRSGQAPLHFGNGTRLTVT.

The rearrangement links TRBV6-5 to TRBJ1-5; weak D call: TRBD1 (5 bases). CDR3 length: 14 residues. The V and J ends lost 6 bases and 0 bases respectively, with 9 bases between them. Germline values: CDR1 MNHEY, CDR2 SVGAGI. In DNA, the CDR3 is TGTGCCAGCAGGGCGGGGGATAGCAATCAGCCCCAGCATTTT. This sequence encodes CASRAGDSNQPQHF.

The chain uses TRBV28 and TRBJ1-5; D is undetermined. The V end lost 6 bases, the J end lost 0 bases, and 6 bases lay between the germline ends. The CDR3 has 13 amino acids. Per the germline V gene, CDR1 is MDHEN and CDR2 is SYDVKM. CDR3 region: CASRTYSNQPQHF. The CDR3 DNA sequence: TGTGCCAGCAGAACTTATAGCAATCAGCCCCAGCATTTT.

The CDR3 nucleotides are TGTGCCAGCAGCTTAGCGGGAGGGGTAGCTAACTATGGCTACACCTTC. This translates into CASSLAGGVANYGYTF. The chain carries TRBV7-2 and TRBJ1-2, with a tentative D call TRBD1 (5 bases). This CDR3 spans 16 amino acids. Germline lookup yields CDR1 SGHTA and CDR2 FQGNSA. The germline V and J ends were trimmed by 0 bases and 0 bases, with 11 bases remaining between them.